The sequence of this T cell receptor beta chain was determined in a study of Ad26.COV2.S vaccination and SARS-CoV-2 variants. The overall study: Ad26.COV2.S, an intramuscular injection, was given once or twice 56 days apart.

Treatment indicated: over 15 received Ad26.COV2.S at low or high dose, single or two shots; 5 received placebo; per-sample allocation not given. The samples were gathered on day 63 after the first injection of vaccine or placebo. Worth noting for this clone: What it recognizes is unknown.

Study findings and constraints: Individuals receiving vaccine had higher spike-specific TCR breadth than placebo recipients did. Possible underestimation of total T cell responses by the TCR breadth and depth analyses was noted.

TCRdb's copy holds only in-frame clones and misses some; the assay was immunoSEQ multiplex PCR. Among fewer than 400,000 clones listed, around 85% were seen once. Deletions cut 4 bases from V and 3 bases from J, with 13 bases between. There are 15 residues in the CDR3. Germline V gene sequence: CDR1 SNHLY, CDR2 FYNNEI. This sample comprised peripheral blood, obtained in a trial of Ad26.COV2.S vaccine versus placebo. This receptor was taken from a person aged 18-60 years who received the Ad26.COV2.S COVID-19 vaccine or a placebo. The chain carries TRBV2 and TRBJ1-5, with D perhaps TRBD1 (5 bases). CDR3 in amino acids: CASSAEGLNNQPQHF. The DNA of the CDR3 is TGTGCCAGCAGTGCTGAGGGGTTGAACAATCAGCCCCAGCATTTT.